This TCR beta chain was retrieved from a study of blood T cells in healthy people across ages. With a J-beta primer mix and a sample-barcoded 5' primer, a second PCR ran about 7 to 12 cycles. TCRdb recomputed calls from the 5' RACE reads with MiXCR, one row per CDR3 protein. The data contain over 1,500,000 distinct CDR3 sequences, around 48% of them singletons. V lost 2 bases and J lost 5, with 9 bases in between. Germline CDR1 DFQATT, CDR2 SNEGSKA (reference sequence). There are 12 residues in the CDR3. The clonotype originates from a woman in her thirties or forties in good health. Sequencing was performed on blood. This rearrangement joins TRBV20-1 to TRBJ2-5, with a weak D call TRBD1 (5 bases). CDR3 loop: CSARSGSETQYF. CDR3 DNA sequence: TGCAGTGCTAGATCAGGGTCGGAGACCCAGTACTTC.